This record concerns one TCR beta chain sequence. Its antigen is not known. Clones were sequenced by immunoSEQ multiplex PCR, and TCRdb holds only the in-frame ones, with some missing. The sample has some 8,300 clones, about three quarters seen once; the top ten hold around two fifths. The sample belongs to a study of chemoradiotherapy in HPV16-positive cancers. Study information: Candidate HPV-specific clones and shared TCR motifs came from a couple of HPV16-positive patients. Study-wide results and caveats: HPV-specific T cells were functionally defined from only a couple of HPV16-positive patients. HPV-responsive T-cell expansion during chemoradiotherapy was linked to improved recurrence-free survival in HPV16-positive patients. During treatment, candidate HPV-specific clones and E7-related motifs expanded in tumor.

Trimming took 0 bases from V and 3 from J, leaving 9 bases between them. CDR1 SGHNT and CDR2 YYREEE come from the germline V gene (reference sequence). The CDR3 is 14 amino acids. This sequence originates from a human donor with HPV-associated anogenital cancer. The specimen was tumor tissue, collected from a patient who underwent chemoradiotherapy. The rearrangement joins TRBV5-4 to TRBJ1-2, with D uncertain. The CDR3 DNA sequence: TGTGCCAGCAGCTTGGTCGTCGGAGACTATGGCTACACCTTC. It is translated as CASSLVVGDYGYTF.